The entry below gives a single TCR beta chain sequence along with its context. Its specificity is not known. Since a much larger clone is just one base distant, this may be a read error. The conserved phenylalanine or tryptophan is not found at the CDR3 terminus, so this likely reflects a read error. The data were taken from a study of T cell repertoires in cytomegalovirus infection. On the study more broadly: In public TCR beta signatures, there were indications of both CMV infection and matching HLA type.

MiXCR was run by TCRdb on the reads, yielding one entry per CDR3 protein. This table holds 150,000 to 160,000 distinct CDR3 sequences, about 20% found once. Study findings and constraints: Accumulated public TCR beta family frequency recognized individuals carrying CMV together with the relevant HLA. Predominance within the ex vivo response was attributable to HLA-C-restricted CMV-specific TCR beta clonotypes.

The sequenced sample was PBMCs. This clonotype originated in a human donor in good health (CMV status not recorded). Some clones in this sample may be carry-over from other donors' samples.

This chain's CDR3 is CASSPRQSYEQYS. The CDR3 coding sequence is TGTGCCAGCAGCCCCCGACAGAGCTACGAGCAGTACTCC. This chain joins TRBV7-8 and TRBJ2-7; D is perhaps TRBD1 (5 bases). With 5 bases removed from V and 3 bases from J, the gap between germline ends came to 11 bases. This CDR3 contains 13 residues. Germline V lookup: CDR1 SGHVS, CDR2 FQNEAQ.